What follows describes a single TCR beta chain. These data belong to a study of early T cells in non-severe SARS-CoV-2 infection. TCRdb redid the calling of the 5' RACE reads with MiXCR, one entry per CDR3 protein. This table has approximately 52,000 distinct CDR3 sequences, less than 9.5% appearing once. This CDR3 comprises 10 residues. CDR1 is WSHSY and CDR2 is SAAADI in the germline V gene. V lost 8 bases to trimming and J lost 12 bases, with 11 bases between them. This TCR was recovered from an adult who was a healthcare worker with PCR-confirmed SARS-CoV-2 infection or an uninfected control (not recorded which). Material: whole blood. The rearrangement joins TRBV10-2 to TRBJ2-4; D not certain. CDR3 nucleotides: TGCGCCAGCGGGATAGGGAATCAGTACTTC. Translated: CASGIGNQYF.